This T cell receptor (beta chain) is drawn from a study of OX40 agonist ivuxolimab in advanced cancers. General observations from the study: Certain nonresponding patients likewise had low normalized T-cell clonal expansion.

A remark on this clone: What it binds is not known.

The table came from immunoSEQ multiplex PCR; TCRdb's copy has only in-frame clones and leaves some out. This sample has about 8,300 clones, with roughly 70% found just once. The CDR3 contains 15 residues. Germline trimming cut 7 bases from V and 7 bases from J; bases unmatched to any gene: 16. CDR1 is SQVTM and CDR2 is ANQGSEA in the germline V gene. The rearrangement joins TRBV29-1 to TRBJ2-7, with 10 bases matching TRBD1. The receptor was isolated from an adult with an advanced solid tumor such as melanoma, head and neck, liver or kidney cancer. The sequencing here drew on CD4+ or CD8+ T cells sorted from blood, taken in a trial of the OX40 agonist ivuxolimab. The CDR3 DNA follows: TGCAGCGCACTGGGGAAGGACAGGGGGAGCGCGGAGCAGTACTTC. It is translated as CSALGKDRGSAEQYF.